These 14 T cell receptor beta chains came from one sample sequenced in a study of T cells expressing NK-cell markers. TCRdb reprocessed the 5' RACE reads and stores each CDR3 protein as one record, lacking DNA. The sample holds about 460,000 distinct CDR3 sequences. The specimen sequenced was blood T cells: a sorted CD56 or NKG2C T cell subset, CD4+ or CD8+ T cells, or bulk PBMC T cells (not recorded which). The receptors here all came from a woman aged 45-65 years in good health.

This chain links TRBV24-1 with TRBJ2-1; there is no DNA to check the TCRdb D call of TRBD2. This CDR3 has 16 amino acids. From germline, CDR1 is KGHDR and CDR2 SFDVKD. The chain's CDR3 is CATSDHSGLTYNEQFF.

The J gene is TRBJ2-2, the V gene TRBV5-1; with no DNA, the TCRdb D assignment of TRBD2 cannot be verified. This CDR3 is 17 amino acids long. Germline V gene lookup returns CDR1 SGHRS and CDR2 YFSETQ. CDR3 residues: CASSLELAGGATGELFF. Supplemented by reference TRBV5-1 and TRBJ2-2, the full variable domain reads KAGVTQTPRYLIKTRGQQVTLSCSPISGHRSVSWYQQTPGQGLQFLFEYFSETQRNKGNFPGRFSGRQFSNSRSEMNVSTLELGDSALYLCASSLELAGGATGELFFGEGSRLTVL.

The chain links TRBV20-1 to TRBJ2-4; TCRdb selects TRBD2, and the lack of DNA leaves this call unchecked. The CDR3 extends over 18 amino acids. Germline CDR1 reads DFQATT; CDR2 reads SNEGSKA (reference sequence). The chain's CDR3 is CSAGTGTSGSAAKNIQYF.

The chain recombines TRBV12-3 or TRBV12-4 with TRBJ2-5; TCRdb outputs TRBD1, but without DNA this stays unchecked. CDR3 length: 15 residues. The CDR3 region is CASTLRTGGSGTQYF.

This chain joins TRBV14 and TRBJ2-5. Germline V gene lookup returns CDR1 SGHDN and CDR2 FVKESK. This CDR3 comprises 15 residues. The CDR3 here is CASSQDRYSQETQYF.

The V gene is TRBV5-1, the J gene TRBJ2-7; TCRdb's D call, TRBD2, is unchecked because there is no DNA. The germline gives CDR1 SGHRS, CDR2 YFSETQ. The CDR3 contains 16 residues. The chain's CDR3 is CASSTGLAVSSYEQYF.

CDR3 protein: CASSLFLAGASTDTQYF. The rearrangement joins TRBV11-2 to TRBJ2-3; TCRdb's D call, TRBD2, is unchecked because there is no DNA. The V gene's germline CDR1 is SGHAT and CDR2 FQNNGV. The CDR3 extends over 17 amino acids.

This chain joins TRBV4-1 and TRBJ2-1; TCRdb calls TRBD2, which cannot be checked without DNA. Germline CDR1 and CDR2: MGHRA and YSYEKL. This CDR3 comprises 15 residues. CDR3 residues: CASSQGTSGRSQQFF.

The rearrangement links TRBV7-8 to TRBJ2-1; with no DNA, the TCRdb D assignment of TRBD1 cannot be verified. CDR1 is SGHVS and CDR2 is FQNEAQ in the germline V gene. The CDR3 spans 14 residues. The CDR3 here is CASRTRSGTGALFF.

CDR3: CASSSPEGDIQYF. The chain uses TRBV5-4 and TRBJ2-4; the D call of TRBD1 rests on TCRdb alone, since no DNA is present to check it. The CDR3 loop spans 13 amino acids. Germline-derived CDR1 and CDR2 are SGHNT and YYREEE (reference sequence).

The chain carries TRBV7-9 and TRBJ2-3. There are 15 residues in the CDR3. Germline V gene sequence: CDR1 SEHNR, CDR2 FQNEAQ (reference sequence). This chain's CDR3 is CASRPYRLLRDTQYF.

The rearrangement uses TRBV5-1 and TRBJ2-2; lacking DNA, the TRBD2 call made by TCRdb goes unchecked. The CDR3 extends over 17 amino acids. The germline V gene has CDR1 SGHRS and CDR2 YFSETQ. The CDR3 sequence: CASTLGLAGGNTGELFF.

This CDR3 reads CAISEAGTDQDTQYF. The chain links TRBV10-3 to TRBJ2-3; checking the TCRdb D call of TRBD2 is not possible without DNA. Per the germline V gene, CDR1 is ENHRY and CDR2 is SYGVKD. This CDR3 is built from 15 residues.

CDR3 sequence reads: CAIRQTSGNDGQFF. The J gene is TRBJ2-1, the V gene TRBV10-3; absent DNA, TCRdb's TRBD2 call cannot be checked. The CDR3 extends over 14 amino acids. The germline CDR1 and CDR2 sequences are ENHRY and SYGVKD.